This T cell receptor (beta chain) was identified during a study of low-dose radiotherapy and immunotherapy resistance in tumors. Across the study: Patients took 300 mg oral aspirin daily for four cycles from cycle 1 day 1.

Trimming left V 0 bases short and J 5 bases short, with 7 bases between. This CDR3 contains 12 residues. CDR1 GTSNPN and CDR2 SVGIG come from the germline V gene (reference sequence). Documented time point: before trial treatment. Donors were given nivolumab, ipilimumab, aspirin, low-dose cyclophosphamide and low-dose radiotherapy. The sample holds many counts of this clonotype. TRAV- and TRBV-specific primers primed first-strand cDNA, covering alpha and beta chains. With a V-primer adapter and a constant-region primer, TCRs were amplified for about 20 PCR cycles. Amplification of isolated mRNA was accomplished via in vitro transcription. A single record per CDR3 protein comes from TCRdb applying MiXCR to the reads. The table includes tens of thousands of distinct CDR3 sequences, roughly a sixth detected once.

The rearrangement links TRBV30 to TRBJ1-2; no clear D gene. This TCR derives from a male donor with prostate cancer. The sample consisted of PBMCs, taken before treatment. The CDR3 DNA reads as TGTGCCTGGAGTGTACACGAATATGGCTACACCTTC. Translation: CAWSVHEYGYTF. The full variable domain, rest sourced from reference TRBV30 and TRBJ1-2, is SQTIHQWPATLVQPVGSPLSLECTVEGTSNPNLYWYRQAAGRGLQLLFYSVGIGQISSEVPQNLSASRPQDRQFILSSKKLLLSDSGFYLCAWSVHEYGYTFGSGTRLTVV.